What follows are 7 T cell receptor beta chains derived from one specimen sequenced in a study of cytotoxic CD8 clonotypes in ibrutinib-treated CLL. The table came from immunoSEQ multiplex PCR; TCRdb's copy has only in-frame clones and leaves some out. The sample has around 70,000 clones, 90% seen once; the top ten hold 3.1%. Sequenced here: PBMCs, sampled after 12 months of ibrutinib treatment. These receptors were taken from a human donor with chronic lymphocytic leukemia.

This clone was seen a single time. V is TRBV4-1 and J is TRBJ2-5; 7 bases line up with TRBD2. Germline trimming cut 4 bases from V and 5 bases from J; bases unmatched to any gene: 10. The germline V gene has CDR1 MGHRA and CDR2 YSYEKL. This CDR3 spans 15 amino acids. CDR3 residues: CASSPRDYARETQYF. The CDR3 DNA is TGCGCCAGCAGCCCCAGGGACTACGCTAGGGAGACCCAGTACTTC.

V usage is TRBV7-9 and J usage is TRBJ1-1; a weak D match, TRBD1 (6 bases). Trimming stripped 5 bases from V and 10 bases from J, with 17 bases between. The germline CDR1 and CDR2 sequences are SEHNR and FQNEAQ (reference sequence). The CDR3 extends over 13 amino acids. The CDR3 is CASSGNYRVTAFF. CDR3 coding DNA: TGTGCCAGCAGCGGGAACTACAGGGTAACAGCTTTCTTT.

The CDR3 loop reads CASSTGWVEAFF. DNA for the CDR3: TGTGCCAGCAGTACGGGTTGGGTTGAAGCTTTCTTT. V and J are TRBV6-1 and TRBJ1-1; D is undetermined. V was clipped by 5 bases and J by 7 bases, with 11 bases between them. The CDR3 consists of 12 residues. Germline V gene sequence: CDR1 MNHNS, CDR2 SASEGT.

The rearrangement uses TRBV25-1 and TRBJ2-1; D is undetermined. V was pared by 5 bases and J by 1 base, with 12 bases between. Per the germline V gene, CDR1 is MGHDK and CDR2 is SYGVNS. This CDR3 has 15 amino acids. The CDR3 sequence is CASSPRVVSYNEQFF. The DNA of the CDR3 is TGTGCCAGCAGTCCGCGCGTTGTGTCCTACAATGAGCAGTTCTTC. Supplemented by reference TRBV25-1 and TRBJ2-1, the full variable domain reads EADIYQTPRYLVIGTGKKITLECSQTMGHDKMYWYQQDPGMELHLIHYSYGVNSTEKGDLSSESTVSRIRTEHFPLTLESARPSHTSQYLCASSPRVVSYNEQFFGPGTRLTVL.

The chain couples TRBV19 to TRBJ2-7; D perhaps matches TRBD1 (6 bases). Between the trimmed V and J ends, which lost 5 bases and 6 bases, there was a span of 23 bases. The CDR3 totals 16 residues. CDR1 and CDR2 (germline): LNHDA, SQIVND (reference sequence). CDR3 amino acids: CASSHPRGLTGAEQYF. The CDR3 region has the DNA TGTGCCAGTAGTCACCCGAGGGGCCTGACAGGAGCCGAGCAGTACTTC. Complete variable domain (other parts from reference TRBV19 and TRBJ2-7): DGGITQSPKYLFRKEGQNVTLSCEQNLNHDAMYWYRQDPGQGLRLIYYSQIVNDFQKGDIAEGYSVSREKKESFPLTVTSAQKNPTAFYLCASSHPRGLTGAEQYFGPGTRLTVT.

This clone was observed a handful of times. This chain uses TRBV6-5 with TRBJ1-5, with a possible D match to TRBD1 (5 bases). V was shortened by 6 bases and J by 0 bases, with 12 bases between the two germline ends. Looked up from germline, CDR1 is MNHEY and CDR2 is SVGAGI. The CDR3 is 15 amino acids. The CDR3 region has the DNA TGTGCCAGCAGGCGGACAATAGATAGCAATCAGCCCCAGCATTTT. It encodes CASRRTIDSNQPQHF.

The genes are TRBV27 and TRBJ1-1; the match to TRBD1 covers 8 bases. Germline CDR1 is MNHEY and CDR2 is SMNVEV (reference sequence). V dropped 6 bases and J dropped 8; count of bases not matched to a gene: 11. This CDR3 is 14 amino acids long. The CDR3 coding sequence is TGTGCCAGCAGCCAACGGACAGGGAGGTTAGAAGCTTTCTTT. Translation gives CASSQRTGRLEAFF.